What follows are 10 T cell receptor beta chains derived from one specimen sequenced in a study of shared clonotypes between healthy human individuals. Profiled with immunoSEQ multiplex PCR; TCRdb holds only in-frame clones, not every one. This table holds some 2 million clones, approximately 95% found once. Sample: naive CD4+ T cells sorted from blood. The subset denotes: CD45RA+ positively selected. These receptors all stem from a man aged 18-30 years in good health.

The chain is built from TRBV7-6 and TRBJ2-2; D unresolved. V was trimmed by 2 bases and J by 4 bases, leaving 11 bases between them. Germline assignment: CDR1 SGHVS and CDR2 FNYEAQ. The CDR3 covers 15 residues. CDR3 nucleotide sequence: TGTGCCAGCAGCTTATATCACGTGTCCACCGGGGAGCTGTTTTTT. This gives the protein CASSLYHVSTGELFF.

This sequence joins TRBV10-1 and TRBJ1-6; 11 nucleotides match TRBD1. The V gene's germline CDR1 is WNHNN and CDR2 SYGVQD (reference sequence). This CDR3 spans 14 amino acids. V lost 4 bases and J lost 10; bases outside the gene matches: 3. CDR3 loop: CASSAGQGGSPLHF. CDR3 bases: TGCGCCAGCAGTGCGGGACAGGGGGGCTCACCCCTCCACTTT.

This sequence joins TRBV7-9 and TRBJ1-1; TRBD1 agrees at 7 bases. The CDR3 has 14 amino acids. Germline V gene lookup returns CDR1 SEHNR and CDR2 FQNEAQ (reference sequence). Losses at the gene ends were 4 bases for V and 3 bases for J; bases not matched to a gene: 5. The CDR3 DNA reads as TGTGCCAGCAGCTGGAGCAGGGGGGACACTGAAGCTTTCTTT. It yields the protein CASSWSRGDTEAFF.

The chain combines TRBV13 with TRBJ2-7; 7 bases agree with TRBD1. Unmatched junction bases numbered 7, after V lost 5 bases and J lost 3 bases. CDR3 length: 14 amino acids. Germline CDR1 is PRHDT and CDR2 is FYEKMQ (reference sequence). The CDR3 nucleotides read TGTGCCAGCAGCCGGACAGGAATTAACTACGAGCAGTACTTC. Encoded protein: CASSRTGINYEQYF. Complete variable domain (other parts from reference TRBV13 and TRBJ2-7): AAGVIQSPRHLIKEKRETATLKCYPIPRHDTVYWYQQGPGQDPQFLISFYEKMQSDKGSIPDRFSAQQFSDYHSELNMSSLELGDSALYFCASSRTGINYEQYFGPGTRLTVT.

V usage is TRBV19 and J usage is TRBJ1-6; the D gene is possibly TRBD1 (6 bases). Trimming stripped 5 bases from V and 9 bases from J, with 11 bases between. The germline V gene has CDR1 LNHDA and CDR2 SQIVND (reference sequence). CDR3 length equals 13 residues. The CDR3 DNA sequence: TGTGCCAGTAGTCAGGGGTGGGGTTCACCCCTCCACTTT. Protein sequence: CASSQGWGSPLHF.

This rearrangement joins TRBV5-1 to TRBJ1-1; 8 nucleotides match TRBD1. This CDR3 has 13 residues. V lost 0 bases to trimming and J lost 7 bases; unmatched junction nucleotides: 2. Germline V gene lookup returns CDR1 SGHRS and CDR2 YFSETQ. The DNA for the CDR3 is TGCGCCAGCAGCTTGGAAGGACAGGGTGAAGCTTTCTTT. Translated: CASSLEGQGEAFF. The full variable domain, rest sourced from reference TRBV5-1 and TRBJ1-1, is KAGVTQTPRYLIKTRGQQVTLSCSPISGHRSVSWYQQTPGQGLQFLFEYFSETQRNKGNFPGRFSGRQFSNSRSEMNVSTLELGDSALYLCASSLEGQGEAFFGQGTRLTVV.

V is TRBV9 and J is TRBJ2-3; weak D call: TRBD1 (5 bases). V lost 0 bases and J lost 4, with 12 bases in between. This CDR3 region has 15 residues. CDR1 and CDR2 from the germline V gene are SGDLS and YYNGEE. The DNA of the CDR3 is TGTGCCAGCAGCGTAGAGGGGTTTGGATCAGATACGCAGTATTTT. Residues: CASSVEGFGSDTQYF. Full variable domain (missing parts from reference TRBV9 and TRBJ2-3): DSGVTQTPKHLITATGQRVTLRCSPRSGDLSVYWYQQSLDQGLQFLIQYYNGEERAKGNILERFSAQQFPDLHSELNLSSLELGDSALYFCASSVEGFGSDTQYFGPGTRLTVL.

This clone occurred once. The chain employs TRBV11-3 and TRBJ2-3; TRBD2 agrees at 7 bases. Looked up from germline, CDR1 is SGHNT and CDR2 is YENEEA. This CDR3 contains 16 residues. V shed 3 bases and J 1 base; nucleotides not matched to a gene: 7. The CDR3 loop reads CASSLGREAGTDTQYF. In nucleotides, the CDR3 is TGTGCCAGCAGCTTGGGACGGGAGGCGGGCACAGATACGCAGTATTTT.

The rearrangement joins TRBV30 to TRBJ2-7; 8 bases match TRBD1. CDR1 is GTSNPN and CDR2 is SVGIG in the germline V gene (reference sequence). The V and J ends lost 0 bases and 5 bases, in that order; junction bases with no gene match: 3. The CDR3 has 13 amino acids. The CDR3 sequence: CAWSVDRGDEQYF. The CDR3 nucleotides read TGTGCCTGGAGTGTCGACAGGGGAGACGAGCAGTACTTC.

CDR3 DNA sequence: TGTGCCAGCTCACGGTCACCCACCAGCACAGATACGCAGTATTTT. Translated, it gives CASSRSPTSTDTQYF. The gene calls are TRBV18 and TRBJ2-3; D is unresolved. CDR1 is KGHSH, CDR2 LQKENI, per germline. The CDR3 is 15 residues long. V gave up 4 bases and J gave up 0 bases, with 11 bases separating them.